These T cell receptor beta chains were read from a single sample in a study of blood T cell repertoires in COVID-19. Assay used: immunoSEQ multiplex PCR; TCRdb lists only in-frame clones, some missing. Here the sample spans 200,000 to 300,000 clones, approximately 86% being singletons. The sequenced sample consisted of peripheral blood. The receptor source for this set is a middle-aged man who had recovered from COVID-19. The CDR3 runs from the conserved cysteine through the conserved F or W. A D gene is named only where the DNA matches it firmly. Expanded clones get a size class; other rows say once, few or many, or leave the size out.

d_call: NA
j_call: TRBJ2-1
v_call: TRBV24-1
clone_size: NA
cdr3_nt: TGTGCCACCAGTGATTCGCACAGGGACTCCTACAATGAGCAGTTCTTC
cdr3_aa: CATSDSHRDSYNEQFF

d_call: NA
j_call: TRBJ2-2
v_call: TRBV4-1
clone_size: NA
cdr3_nt: TGCGCCAGCAGCCAACCCTGGGGAGCGAACACCGGGGAGCTGTTTTTT
cdr3_aa: CASSQPWGANTGELFF

d_call: NA
j_call: TRBJ2-1
v_call: TRBV7-2
clone_size: NA
cdr3_nt: TGTGCCAGCAGCTTAGTTCGCAGGGCCCATGAGCAGTTCTTC
cdr3_aa: CASSLVRRAHEQFF

d_call: NA
j_call: TRBJ1-1
v_call: TRBV6-5
clone_size: NA
cdr3_nt: TGTGCCAGCAGTTACTCACAGGCCAAGGGGACTGAAGCTTTCTTT
cdr3_aa: CASSYSQAKGTEAFF

d_call: NA
j_call: TRBJ1-2
v_call: TRBV6-2/TRBV6-3
clone_size: NA
cdr3_nt: TGTGCCAGCAGTTTACGGGGAAACTATGGCTACACCTTC
cdr3_aa: CASSLRGNYGYTF

d_call: NA
j_call: TRBJ2-5
v_call: TRBV30
clone_size: NA
cdr3_nt: TGTGCCTGGAGTGTAGGGGTTAAGACCCAGTACTTC
cdr3_aa: CAWSVGVKTQYF

d_call: NA
j_call: TRBJ1-1
v_call: TRBV19
clone_size: once
cdr3_nt: TGTGCCAGTAGGGCCATGAACACTGAAGCTTTCTTT
cdr3_aa: CASRAMNTEAFF

d_call: TRBD2
j_call: TRBJ2-7
v_call: TRBV18
clone_size: NA
cdr3_nt: TGTGCCAGCTCACCGGGGACTAGGAGGGCCTACGAGCAGTACTTC
cdr3_aa: CASSPGTRRAYEQYF

d_call: NA
j_call: TRBJ2-5
v_call: TRBV10-1
clone_size: few
cdr3_nt: TGCGCCAGCAGTGAGTCGACACTTGGTGAGACCCAGTACTTC
cdr3_aa: CASSESTLGETQYF

d_call: TRBD1
j_call: TRBJ1-5
v_call: TRBV19
clone_size: NA
cdr3_nt: TGTGCCAGTAGTCTTACCGGGACAGGGGTTCAGCCCCAGCATTTT
cdr3_aa: CASSLTGTGVQPQHF

d_call: TRBD2
j_call: TRBJ2-3
v_call: TRBV9
clone_size: NA
cdr3_nt: TGTGCCAGCAGCTCTGGACTAGCGGGGGGCCGCACAGATACGCAGTATTTT
cdr3_aa: CASSSGLAGGRTDTQYF

d_call: NA
j_call: TRBJ2-5
v_call: TRBV11-3
clone_size: NA
cdr3_nt: TGTGCCAGCAGCCGGGACTCGGAAGAGACCCAGTACTTC
cdr3_aa: CASSRDSEETQYF

d_call: NA
j_call: TRBJ1-3
v_call: TRBV6-1
clone_size: NA
cdr3_nt: TGTGCCAGCAGTGAAGGAAACAATGGAAACACCATATATTTT
cdr3_aa: CASSEGNNGNTIYF

d_call: NA
j_call: TRBJ2-5
v_call: TRBV4-1
clone_size: NA
cdr3_nt: TGCGCCAGCAGCCAAGAGAATAGCTGGGAGACCCAGTACTTC
cdr3_aa: CASSQENSWETQYF

d_call: TRBD2
j_call: TRBJ2-1
v_call: TRBV18
clone_size: NA
cdr3_nt: TGTGCCAGCTCACCACCCGGACTAGCGGGAGGTGTTAATGAGCAGTTCTTC
cdr3_aa: CASSPPGLAGGVNEQFF

d_call: NA
j_call: TRBJ2-2
v_call: TRBV19
clone_size: few
cdr3_nt: TGTGCCAGTAGTATCCTAGCGCAGGGCGGGGAGCTGTTTTTT
cdr3_aa: CASSILAQGGELFF

d_call: TRBD2
j_call: TRBJ2-1
v_call: TRBV23-1
clone_size: NA
cdr3_nt: TGCGCCAGCAGTCAAGATCCGGGACTAGCGGGGGGTAATGAGCAGTTCTTC
cdr3_aa: CASSQDPGLAGGNEQFF

d_call: TRBD1
j_call: TRBJ1-2
v_call: TRBV28
clone_size: NA
cdr3_nt: TGTGCCAGCAGTTTAGGAGGGGCAGGGGGCGCCAACTATGGCTACACCTTC
cdr3_aa: CASSLGGAGGANYGYTF

d_call: NA
j_call: TRBJ1-5
v_call: TRBV27
clone_size: once
cdr3_nt: TGTGCCAGCAGTTTAACAGGGATCTATCAGCCCCAGCATTTT
cdr3_aa: CASSLTGIYQPQHF

d_call: NA
j_call: TRBJ2-3
v_call: TRBV5-8
clone_size: NA
cdr3_nt: TGTGCCAGCAGCTTGGCCCTCAATACTCGCCTCCCAGATACGCAGTATTTT
cdr3_aa: CASSLALNTRLPDTQYF

d_call: NA
j_call: TRBJ2-7
v_call: TRBV28
clone_size: NA
cdr3_nt: TGTGCCAGCAGCACCCCCGCGGGCGACCTATCCTACGAGCAGTACTTC
cdr3_aa: CASSTPAGDLSYEQYF

d_call: TRBD1
j_call: TRBJ1-6
v_call: TRBV7-8
clone_size: NA
cdr3_nt: TGTGCCAGCAGCTCGAGGACAGGGGGGATAAATTCACCCCTCCACTTT
cdr3_aa: CASSSRTGGINSPLHF

d_call: NA
j_call: TRBJ2-7
v_call: TRBV11-2
clone_size: NA
cdr3_nt: TGTGCCAGCAGCTTAGATCGCGCAGGACTAAACATTAGGCAGTACTTC
cdr3_aa: CASSLDRAGLNIRQYF

d_call: TRBD1
j_call: TRBJ2-2
v_call: TRBV6-6
clone_size: NA
cdr3_nt: TGTGCCAGCAGTCTCCGGACAGGGGTGCGGGGGACCGGGGAGCTGTTTTTT
cdr3_aa: CASSLRTGVRGTGELFF

d_call: TRBD1
j_call: TRBJ2-4
v_call: TRBV7-2
clone_size: NA
cdr3_nt: TGTGCCAGCAGCTTGGGACAGGGGGTTGACATTCAGTACTTC
cdr3_aa: CASSLGQGVDIQYF

d_call: NA
j_call: TRBJ1-6
v_call: TRBV2
clone_size: NA
cdr3_nt: TGTGCCAGCAGTGGGAGGGCAGCTGAAATGAATTCACCCCTCCACTTT
cdr3_aa: CASSGRAAEMNSPLHF

d_call: NA
j_call: TRBJ1-5
v_call: TRBV10-1
clone_size: NA
cdr3_nt: TGCGCCAGCAGTTCCCCAGTTGAAGCCGGGGACAAAGGACCCCCCGCGAATCAGCCCCAGCATTTT
cdr3_aa: CASSSPVEAGDKGPPANQPQHF

d_call: TRBD1
j_call: TRBJ1-1
v_call: TRBV3-1/TRBV3-2
clone_size: NA
cdr3_nt: TGTGCCAGCAGACCGACCGGGACAGGGGTCACTGAAGCTTTCTTT
cdr3_aa: CASRPTGTGVTEAFF

d_call: NA
j_call: TRBJ2-1
v_call: TRBV7-9
clone_size: NA
cdr3_nt: TGTGCCAGCAGAGGTGGTAGCGCTTCCTACAATGAGCAGTTCTTC
cdr3_aa: CASRGGSASYNEQFF

d_call: TRBD2
j_call: TRBJ2-3
v_call: TRBV20-1
clone_size: NA
cdr3_nt: TGCAGTGCTAGTATTCTAGCGGCCCTGGGAGATACGCAGTATTTT
cdr3_aa: CSASILAALGDTQYF

d_call: TRBD1
j_call: TRBJ2-7
v_call: TRBV7-9
clone_size: NA
cdr3_nt: TGTGCCAGCAGCCATACCCGGGACAGGGGCTACGAGCAGTACTTC
cdr3_aa: CASSHTRDRGYEQYF

d_call: NA
j_call: TRBJ2-7
v_call: TRBV5-8
clone_size: NA
cdr3_nt: TGTGCCAGCCGCTACTACCCGTCCTGGGAGCAGTACTTC
cdr3_aa: CASRYYPSWEQYF

d_call: TRBD1
j_call: TRBJ2-7
v_call: TRBV12-3/TRBV12-4
clone_size: NA
cdr3_nt: TGTGCCAGCAGTTTGGACAGGCAATACGAGCAGTACTTC
cdr3_aa: CASSLDRQYEQYF